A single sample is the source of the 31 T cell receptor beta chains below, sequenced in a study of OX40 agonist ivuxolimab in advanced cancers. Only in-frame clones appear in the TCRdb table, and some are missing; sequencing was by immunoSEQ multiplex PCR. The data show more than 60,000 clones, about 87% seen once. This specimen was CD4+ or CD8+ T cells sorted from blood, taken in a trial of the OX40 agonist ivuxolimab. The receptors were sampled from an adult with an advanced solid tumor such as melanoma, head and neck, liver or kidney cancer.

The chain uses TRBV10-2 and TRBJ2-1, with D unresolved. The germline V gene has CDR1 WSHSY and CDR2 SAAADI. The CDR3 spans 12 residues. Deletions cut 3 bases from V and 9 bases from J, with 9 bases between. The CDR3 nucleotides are TGCGCCAGCAGTGAAATAAGAAGTGAGCAGTTCTTC. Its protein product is CASSEIRSEQFF.

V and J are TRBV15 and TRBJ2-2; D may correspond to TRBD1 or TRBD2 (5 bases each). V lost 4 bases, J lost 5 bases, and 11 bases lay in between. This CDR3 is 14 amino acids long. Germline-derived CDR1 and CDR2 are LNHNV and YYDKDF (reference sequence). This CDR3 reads CATSKGPGTGELFF. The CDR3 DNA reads TGTGCCACCAGCAAGGGACCTGGGACCGGGGAGCTGTTTTTT.

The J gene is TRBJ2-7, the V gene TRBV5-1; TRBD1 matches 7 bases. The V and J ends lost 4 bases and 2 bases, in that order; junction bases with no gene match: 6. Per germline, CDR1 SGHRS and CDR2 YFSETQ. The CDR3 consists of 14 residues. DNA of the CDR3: TGCGCCAGCAGCCCCCCGGGACAGCCCTACGAGCAGTACTTC. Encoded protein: CASSPPGQPYEQYF.

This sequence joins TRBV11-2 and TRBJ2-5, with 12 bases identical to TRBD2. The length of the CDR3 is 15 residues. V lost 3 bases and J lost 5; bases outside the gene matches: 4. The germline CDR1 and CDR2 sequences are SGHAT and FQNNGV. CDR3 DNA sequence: TGTGCCAGCAGCTTGTCTAGCGGGAGGGCGGAGACCCAGTACTTC. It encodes CASSLSSGRAETQYF. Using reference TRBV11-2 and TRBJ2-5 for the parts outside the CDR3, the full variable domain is EAGVAQSPRYKIIEKRQSVAFWCNPISGHATLYWYQQILGQGPKLLIQFQNNGVVDDSQLPKDRFSAERLKGVDSTLKIQPAKLEDSAVYLCASSLSSGRAETQYFGPGTRLLVL.

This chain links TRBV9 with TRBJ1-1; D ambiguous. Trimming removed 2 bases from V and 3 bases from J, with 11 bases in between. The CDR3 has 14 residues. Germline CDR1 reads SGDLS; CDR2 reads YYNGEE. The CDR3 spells CASSVGESDTEAFF. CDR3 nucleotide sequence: TGTGCCAGCAGCGTTGGGGAATCTGACACTGAAGCTTTCTTT. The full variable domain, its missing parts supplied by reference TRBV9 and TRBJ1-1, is DSGVTQTPKHLITATGQRVTLRCSPRSGDLSVYWYQQSLDQGLQFLIQYYNGEERAKGNILERFSAQQFPDLHSELNLSSLELGDSALYFCASSVGESDTEAFFGQGTRLTVV.

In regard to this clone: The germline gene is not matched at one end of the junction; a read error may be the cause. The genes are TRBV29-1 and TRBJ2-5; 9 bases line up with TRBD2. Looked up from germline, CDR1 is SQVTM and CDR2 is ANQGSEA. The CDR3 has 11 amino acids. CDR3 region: CSVVAGEAQYF. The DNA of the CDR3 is TGCAGCGTTGTAGCGGGAGAGGCCCAGTACTTC.

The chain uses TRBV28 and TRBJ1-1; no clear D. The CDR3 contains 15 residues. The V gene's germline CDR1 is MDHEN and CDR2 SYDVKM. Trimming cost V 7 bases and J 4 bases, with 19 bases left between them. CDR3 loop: CASTQRRVIATEAFF. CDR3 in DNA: TGTGCCAGCACCCAACGGAGGGTTATCGCCACTGAAGCTTTCTTT. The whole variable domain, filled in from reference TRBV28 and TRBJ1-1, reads DVKVTQSSRYLVKRTGEKVFLECVQDMDHENMFWYRQDPGLGLRLIYFSYDVKMKEKGDIPEGYSVSREKKERFSLILESASTNQTSMYLCASTQRRVIATEAFFGQGTRLTVV.

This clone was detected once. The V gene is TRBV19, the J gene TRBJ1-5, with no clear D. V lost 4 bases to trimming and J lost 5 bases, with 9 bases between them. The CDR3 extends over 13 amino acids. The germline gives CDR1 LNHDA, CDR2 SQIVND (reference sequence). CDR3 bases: TGTGCCAGTAGTAAACCTCTGTATCAGCCCCAGCATTTT. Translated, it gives CASSKPLYQPQHF.

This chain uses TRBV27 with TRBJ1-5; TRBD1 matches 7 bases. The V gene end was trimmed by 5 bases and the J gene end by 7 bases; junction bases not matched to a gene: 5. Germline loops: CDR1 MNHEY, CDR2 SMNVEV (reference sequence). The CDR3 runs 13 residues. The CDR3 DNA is TGTGCCAGCAGTACTTACAGGGGCCAGCCCCAGCATTTT. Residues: CASSTYRGQPQHF.

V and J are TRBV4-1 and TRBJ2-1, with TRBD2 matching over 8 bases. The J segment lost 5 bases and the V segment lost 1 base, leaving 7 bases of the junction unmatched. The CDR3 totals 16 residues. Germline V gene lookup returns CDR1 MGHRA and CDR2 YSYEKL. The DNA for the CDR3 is TGCGCCAGCAGCCAAGTGGGTCTAGCGGGTAACAATGAGCAGTTCTTC. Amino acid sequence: CASSQVGLAGNNEQFF.

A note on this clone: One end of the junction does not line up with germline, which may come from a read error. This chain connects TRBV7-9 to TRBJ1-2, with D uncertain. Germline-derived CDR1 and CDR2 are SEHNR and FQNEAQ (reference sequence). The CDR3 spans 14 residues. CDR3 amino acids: CASSLAPDNYGYTF. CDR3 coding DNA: TGTGCCAGCAGCCTAGCTCCTGATAACTATGGCTACACCTTC.

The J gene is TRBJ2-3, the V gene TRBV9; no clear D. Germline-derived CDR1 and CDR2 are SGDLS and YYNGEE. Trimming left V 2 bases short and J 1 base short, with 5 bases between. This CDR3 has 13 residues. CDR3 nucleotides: TGTGCCAGCAGCGTCGTCGGCACAGATACGCAGTATTTT. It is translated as CASSVVGTDTQYF. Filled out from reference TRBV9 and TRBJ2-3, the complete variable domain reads DSGVTQTPKHLITATGQRVTLRCSPRSGDLSVYWYQQSLDQGLQFLIQYYNGEERAKGNILERFSAQQFPDLHSELNLSSLELGDSALYFCASSVVGTDTQYFGPGTRLTVL.

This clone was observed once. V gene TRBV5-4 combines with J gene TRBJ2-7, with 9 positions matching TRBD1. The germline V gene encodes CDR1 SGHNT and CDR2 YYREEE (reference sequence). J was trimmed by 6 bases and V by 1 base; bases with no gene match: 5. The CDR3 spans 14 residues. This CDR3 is CASSLTGGHAEQYF. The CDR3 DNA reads TGTGCCAGCAGCTTGACAGGGGGCCACGCCGAGCAGTACTTC. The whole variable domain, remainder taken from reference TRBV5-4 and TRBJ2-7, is ETGVTQSPTHLIKTRGQQVTLRCSSQSGHNTVSWYQQALGQGPQFIFQYYREEENGRGNFPPRFSGLQFPNYSSELNVNALELDDSALYLCASSLTGGHAEQYFGPGTRLTVT.

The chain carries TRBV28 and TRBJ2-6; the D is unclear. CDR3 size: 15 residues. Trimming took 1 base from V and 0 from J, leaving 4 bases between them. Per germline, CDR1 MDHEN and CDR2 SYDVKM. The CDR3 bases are TGTGCCAGCAGTTTATTGAACTCTGGGGCCAACGTCCTGACTTTC. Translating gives CASSLLNSGANVLTF.

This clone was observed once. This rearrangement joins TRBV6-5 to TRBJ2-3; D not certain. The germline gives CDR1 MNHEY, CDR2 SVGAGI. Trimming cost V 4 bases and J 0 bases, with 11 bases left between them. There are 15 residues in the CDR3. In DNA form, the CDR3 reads TGTGCCAGCAGTTCCCCCAGGCAGAGCACAGATACGCAGTATTTT. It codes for CASSSPRQSTDTQYF.

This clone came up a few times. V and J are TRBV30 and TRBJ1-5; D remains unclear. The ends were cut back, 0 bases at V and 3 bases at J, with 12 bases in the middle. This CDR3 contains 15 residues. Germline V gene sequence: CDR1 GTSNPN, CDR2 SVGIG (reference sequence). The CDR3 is CAWSVLVAVNQPQHF. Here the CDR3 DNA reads TGTGCCTGGAGTGTACTTGTGGCGGTCAATCAGCCCCAGCATTTT.

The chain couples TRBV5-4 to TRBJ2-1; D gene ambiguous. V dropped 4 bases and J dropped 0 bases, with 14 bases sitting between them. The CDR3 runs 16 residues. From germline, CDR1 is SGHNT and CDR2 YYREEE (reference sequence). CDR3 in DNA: TGTGCCAGCAGCCGGTGGAACACTCCCTCCTACAATGAGCAGTTCTTC. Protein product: CASSRWNTPSYNEQFF.

The CDR3 region is CASTGGNSLRDEKLFF. CDR3 DNA: TGTGCCAGCACCGGGGGGAATTCTTTGAGGGATGAAAAACTGTTTTTT. The chain joins TRBV2 to TRBJ1-4; D is possibly TRBD1 (5 bases). Germline V gene sequence: CDR1 SNHLY, CDR2 FYNNEI. The CDR3 is 16 residues long. V was pared by 7 bases and J by 6 bases, with 21 bases between.

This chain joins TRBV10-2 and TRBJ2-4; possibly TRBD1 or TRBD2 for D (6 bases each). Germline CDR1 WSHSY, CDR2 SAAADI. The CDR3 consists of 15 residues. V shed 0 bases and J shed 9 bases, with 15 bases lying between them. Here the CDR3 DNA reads TGCGCCAGCAGTGAGTCGAGGGACATCGGGGGCATTCAGTACTTC. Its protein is CASSESRDIGGIQYF.

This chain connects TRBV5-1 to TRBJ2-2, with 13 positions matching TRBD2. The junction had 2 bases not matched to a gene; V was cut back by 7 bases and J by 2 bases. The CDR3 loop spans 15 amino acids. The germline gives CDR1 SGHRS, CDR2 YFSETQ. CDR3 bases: TGCGCCAGCTCGGGACTAGCGGGAAACACCGGGGAGCTGTTTTTT. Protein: CASSGLAGNTGELFF.

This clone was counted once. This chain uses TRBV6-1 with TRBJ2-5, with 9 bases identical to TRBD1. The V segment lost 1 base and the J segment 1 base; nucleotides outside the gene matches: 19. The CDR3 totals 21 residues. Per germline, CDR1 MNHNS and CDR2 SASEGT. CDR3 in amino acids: CASSEGRWGQGSALVQETQYF. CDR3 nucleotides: TGTGCCAGCAGTGAAGGTCGTTGGGGACAGGGATCAGCGTTAGTCCAAGAGACCCAGTACTTC.

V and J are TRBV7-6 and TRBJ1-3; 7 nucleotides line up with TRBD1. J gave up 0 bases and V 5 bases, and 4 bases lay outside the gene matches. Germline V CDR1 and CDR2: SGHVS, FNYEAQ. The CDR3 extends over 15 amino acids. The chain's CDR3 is CASSARDSSGNTIYF. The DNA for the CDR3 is TGTGCCAGCAGCGCCCGGGACAGCTCTGGAAACACCATATATTTT.

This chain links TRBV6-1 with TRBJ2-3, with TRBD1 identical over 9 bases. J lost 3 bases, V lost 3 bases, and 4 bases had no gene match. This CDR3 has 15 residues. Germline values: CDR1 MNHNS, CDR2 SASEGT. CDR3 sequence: CASSDPGQGTDTQYF. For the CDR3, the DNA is TGTGCCAGCAGTGATCCGGGACAGGGTACAGATACGCAGTATTTT.

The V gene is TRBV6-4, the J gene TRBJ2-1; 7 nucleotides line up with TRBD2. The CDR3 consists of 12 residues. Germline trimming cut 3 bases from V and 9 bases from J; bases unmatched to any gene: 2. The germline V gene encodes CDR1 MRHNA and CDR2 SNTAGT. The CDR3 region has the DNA TGTGCCAGCAGTGAATGGGGGGGTGAGCAGTTCTTC. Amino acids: CASSEWGGEQFF.

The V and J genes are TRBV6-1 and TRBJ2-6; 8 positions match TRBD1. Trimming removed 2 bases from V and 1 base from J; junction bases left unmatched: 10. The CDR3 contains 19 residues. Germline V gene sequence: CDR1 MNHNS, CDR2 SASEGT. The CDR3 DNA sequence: TGTGCCAGCAGTGAAAGGGGGACAGGCGTCCTTTCTGGGGCCAACGTCCTGACTTTC. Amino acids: CASSERGTGVLSGANVLTF.

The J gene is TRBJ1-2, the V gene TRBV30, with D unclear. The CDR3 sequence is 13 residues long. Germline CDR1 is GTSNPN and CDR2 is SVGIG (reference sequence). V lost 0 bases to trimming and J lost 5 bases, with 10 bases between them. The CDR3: CAWSVGRQYGYTF. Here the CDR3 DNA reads TGTGCCTGGAGTGTGGGTCGTCAGTATGGCTACACCTTC.

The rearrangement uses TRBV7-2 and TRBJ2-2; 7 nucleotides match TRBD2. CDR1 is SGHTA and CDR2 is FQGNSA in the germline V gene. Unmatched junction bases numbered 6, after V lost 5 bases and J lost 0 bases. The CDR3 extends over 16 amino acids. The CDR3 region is CASSVTGGTNTGELFF. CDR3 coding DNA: TGTGCCAGCAGCGTCACGGGGGGTACGAACACCGGGGAGCTGTTTTTT. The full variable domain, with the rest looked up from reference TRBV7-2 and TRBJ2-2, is GAGVSQSPSNKVTEKGKDVELRCDPISGHTALYWYRQSLGQGLEFLIYFQGNSAPDKSGLPSDRFSAERTGGSVSTLTIQRTQQEDSAVYLCASSVTGGTNTGELFFGEGSRLTVL.

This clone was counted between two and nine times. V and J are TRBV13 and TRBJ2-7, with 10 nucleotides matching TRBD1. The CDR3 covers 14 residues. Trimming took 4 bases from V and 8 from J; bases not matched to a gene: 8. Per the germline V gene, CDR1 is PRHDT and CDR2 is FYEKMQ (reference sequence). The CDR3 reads CASSSGQGVSKQYF. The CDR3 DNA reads TGTGCCAGCAGCTCTGGACAGGGGGTTAGTAAGCAGTACTTC. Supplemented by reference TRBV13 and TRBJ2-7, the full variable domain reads AAGVIQSPRHLIKEKRETATLKCYPIPRHDTVYWYQQGPGQDPQFLISFYEKMQSDKGSIPDRFSAQQFSDYHSELNMSSLELGDSALYFCASSSGQGVSKQYFGPGTRLTVT.

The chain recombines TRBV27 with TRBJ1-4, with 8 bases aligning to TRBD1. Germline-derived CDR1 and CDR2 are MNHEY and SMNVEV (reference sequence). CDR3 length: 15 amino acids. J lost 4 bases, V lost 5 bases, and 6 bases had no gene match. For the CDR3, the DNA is TGTGCCAGCAGTCCGTTCACAGGGGGTAATGAAAAACTGTTTTTT. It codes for CASSPFTGGNEKLFF.

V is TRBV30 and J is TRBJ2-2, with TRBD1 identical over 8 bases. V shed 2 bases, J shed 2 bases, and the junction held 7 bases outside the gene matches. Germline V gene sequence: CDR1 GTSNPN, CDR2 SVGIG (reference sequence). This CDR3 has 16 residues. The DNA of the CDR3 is TGTGCCTGGAGTTATAAGGGACAGGCAAACACCGGGGAGCTGTTTTTT. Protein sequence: CAWSYKGQANTGELFF.

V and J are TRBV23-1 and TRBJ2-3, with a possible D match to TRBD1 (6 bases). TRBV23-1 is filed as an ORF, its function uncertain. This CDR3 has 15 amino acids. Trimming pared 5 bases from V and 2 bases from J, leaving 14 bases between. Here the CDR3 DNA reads TGCGCCAGCAGTGCACAACAGGGATACACAGATACGCAGTATTTT. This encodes CASSAQQGYTDTQYF.